Listed below are T cell receptor beta chains from one sample, sequenced in a study of cytomegalovirus exposure and HLA in healthy donors. Sequencing was performed with immunoSEQ multiplex PCR; in TCRdb, only in-frame clones are kept and a portion is missing. The sample has some 200,000 clones; roughly 90% are singletons. Sequenced input: PBMCs. All receptors come from a young woman in good health and CMV-seronegative. CDR3s include the opening cysteine and the closing phenylalanine or tryptophan. Fields, in order: clone size, D gene, V gene, J gene, CDR3 protein, CDR3 DNA. A D gene is named only where the DNA matches it firmly. Clone size is shown for a subset of rows, as once, few, many or a class of expanded clone.

clone_size: .
d_call: .
v_call: TRBV7-9
j_call: TRBJ1-1
cdr3_aa: CASSFGQIEAFF
cdr3_nt: TGTGCCAGCAGCTTCGGACAGATTGAAGCTTTCTTT

clone_size: .
d_call: TRBD1
v_call: TRBV5-4
j_call: TRBJ2-5
cdr3_aa: CASSFKGQGLGETQYF
cdr3_nt: TGTGCCAGCAGCTTCAAGGGACAGGGTCTCGGGGAGACCCAGTACTTC

clone_size: .
d_call: .
v_call: TRBV6-6
j_call: TRBJ1-1
cdr3_aa: CASRRGLDTEAFF
cdr3_nt: TGTGCCAGCAGAAGGGGACTGGACACTGAAGCTTTCTTT

clone_size: .
d_call: .
v_call: TRBV7-8
j_call: TRBJ2-3
cdr3_aa: CASSLPRTVSSTDTQYF
cdr3_nt: TGTGCCAGCAGCTTACCTAGGACAGTTTCTAGCACAGATACGCAGTATTTT

clone_size: .
d_call: TRBD1
v_call: TRBV7-3
j_call: TRBJ2-6
cdr3_aa: CASSRQGAGANVLTF
cdr3_nt: TGTGCCAGCAGCCGACAGGGGGCTGGGGCCAACGTCCTGACTTTC

clone_size: .
d_call: .
v_call: TRBV10-3
j_call: TRBJ1-1
cdr3_aa: CAISERGPGEAFF
cdr3_nt: TGTGCCATCAGTGAGCGAGGGCCGGGCGAAGCTTTCTTT

clone_size: .
d_call: TRBD1
v_call: TRBV5-1
j_call: TRBJ2-5
cdr3_aa: CASSIVTGVGETQYF
cdr3_nt: TGCGCCAGCAGCATAGTGACAGGGGTCGGAGAGACCCAGTACTTC

clone_size: .
d_call: TRBD2
v_call: TRBV7-8
j_call: TRBJ2-2
cdr3_aa: CASSLAGGEYGELFF
cdr3_nt: TGTGCCAGCAGCTTAGCCGGGGGGGAATACGGGGAGCTGTTTTTT

clone_size: .
d_call: TRBD2
v_call: TRBV4-1
j_call: TRBJ2-5
cdr3_aa: CASSQGPPLAAKETQYF
cdr3_nt: TGCGCCAGCAGCCAAGGCCCGCCTCTAGCGGCGAAAGAGACCCAGTACTTC

clone_size: .
d_call: .
v_call: TRBV6-5
j_call: TRBJ1-1
cdr3_aa: CASSYRGEVAFF
cdr3_nt: TGTGCCAGCAGTTATCGAGGGGAGGTAGCTTTCTTT

clone_size: .
d_call: .
v_call: TRBV27
j_call: TRBJ2-2
cdr3_aa: CASSPRAGELFF
cdr3_nt: TGTGCCAGCAGCCCCCGTGCCGGGGAGCTGTTTTTT

clone_size: .
d_call: TRBD2
v_call: TRBV5-6
j_call: TRBJ2-7
cdr3_aa: CASSFLSGGPEEQYF
cdr3_nt: TGTGCCAGCAGCTTCCTATCGGGGGGGCCTGAGGAGCAGTACTTC

clone_size: .
d_call: .
v_call: TRBV5-1
j_call: TRBJ1-2
cdr3_aa: CASSFKELYGYTF
cdr3_nt: TGCGCCAGCAGCTTCAAGGAGCTTTATGGCTACACCTTC

clone_size: .
d_call: .
v_call: TRBV7-9
j_call: TRBJ2-1
cdr3_aa: CASSLGADNEQFF
cdr3_nt: TGTGCCAGCAGCTTAGGGGCCGACAATGAGCAGTTCTTC

clone_size: .
d_call: TRBD2
v_call: TRBV19
j_call: TRBJ2-7
cdr3_aa: CATASGRAEDEQYF
cdr3_nt: TGTGCCACCGCTAGCGGGAGGGCCGAAGACGAGCAGTACTTC

clone_size: .
d_call: TRBD2
v_call: TRBV7-7
j_call: TRBJ2-1
cdr3_aa: CASSLAVTSGSTGEQFF
cdr3_nt: TGTGCCAGCAGCTTAGCCGTGACTAGCGGGAGTACGGGTGAGCAGTTCTTC

clone_size: .
d_call: .
v_call: TRBV15
j_call: TRBJ2-3
cdr3_aa: CATSRDEGWGTDTQYF
cdr3_nt: TGTGCCACCAGCAGAGATGAGGGTTGGGGCACAGATACGCAGTATTTT

clone_size: .
d_call: TRBD1
v_call: TRBV7-2
j_call: TRBJ1-5
cdr3_aa: CASSLRTGGLQPQHF
cdr3_nt: TGTGCCAGCAGCTTGAGGACAGGGGGCCTTCAGCCCCAGCATTTT

clone_size: .
d_call: TRBD2
v_call: TRBV7-9
j_call: TRBJ2-5
cdr3_aa: CASSLGLAEEETQYF
cdr3_nt: TGTGCCAGCAGCTTAGGTCTAGCGGAAGAAGAGACCCAGTACTTC

clone_size: .
d_call: .
v_call: TRBV18
j_call: TRBJ2-4
cdr3_aa: CASSTNEVRIQYF
cdr3_nt: TGTGCCAGCTCCACAAACGAGGTTCGGATTCAGTACTTC

clone_size: .
d_call: .
v_call: TRBV25-1
j_call: TRBJ1-1
cdr3_aa: CASSNPGQGGTEAFF
cdr3_nt: TGTGCCAGCAGCAACCCCGGCCAGGGAGGGACTGAAGCTTTCTTT

clone_size: once
d_call: TRBD1
v_call: TRBV18
j_call: TRBJ1-1
cdr3_aa: CASSPNTGQGAAFF
cdr3_nt: TGTGCCAGCTCACCAAATACAGGACAGGGTGCGGCTTTCTTT

clone_size: few
d_call: .
v_call: TRBV19
j_call: TRBJ1-4
cdr3_aa: CASSPDSATNEKLFF
cdr3_nt: TGTGCCAGTAGCCCCGACAGTGCAACTAATGAAAAACTGTTTTTT

clone_size: .
d_call: .
v_call: TRBV5-5
j_call: TRBJ1-3
cdr3_aa: CASSLVPGRRTTGNTIYF
cdr3_nt: TGTGCCAGCAGCTTGGTGCCAGGGCGGAGAACTACTGGAAACACCATATATTTT

clone_size: few
d_call: TRBD1
v_call: TRBV5-4
j_call: TRBJ2-1
cdr3_aa: CASNRDRGDEQFF
cdr3_nt: TGTGCCAGCAACCGGGACAGGGGAGATGAGCAGTTCTTC

clone_size: .
d_call: TRBD2
v_call: TRBV7-2
j_call: TRBJ2-5
cdr3_aa: CASSLATSGGAGKTQYF
cdr3_nt: TGTGCCAGCAGCTTGGCGACTAGCGGGGGGGCCGGAAAGACCCAGTACTTC

clone_size: .
d_call: TRBD1
v_call: TRBV5-1
j_call: TRBJ2-3
cdr3_aa: CASSSTPGQGAADTQYF
cdr3_nt: TGCGCCAGCAGCTCTACACCGGGACAGGGGGCGGCCGATACGCAGTATTTT